In this sample, the clone carrying this T cell receptor (beta chain) turned up many times. The antigen is undetermined. The CDR3 regions of TCR beta were amplified from RNA transcripts. With the HTBI primer set, the TCR CDR3 went through a first round of RT-PCR. Using its own MiXCR run on the multiplex PCR reads, TCRdb lists one record per CDR3 protein. The sample lists 470,000 or so distinct CDR3 sequences; about a fifth were seen once. J lost 2 bases, V lost 6 bases, and 7 bases had no gene match. The germline V gene encodes CDR1 MDHEN and CDR2 SYDVKM. The CDR3 length is 17 residues. The source of the sample is a study of T cells in Graves' hyperthyroidism and ophthalmopathy. Study-level points and caveats: Most thyroid clonotypes expanded above 0.001 were also detected in blood. From stable hyperthyroidism, ophthalmopathy was separated by a 13 V-J model.

Patients aged 18 to 65 with hyperthyroidism were newly diagnosed, with duration under 2 months. Uncontrolled infection, other autoimmune disease, pregnancy and lactation each barred patients from inclusion. V usage is TRBV28 and J usage is TRBJ2-6, with TRBD1 matching 10 bases. The sequence was collected from a man in his late teens or twenties with Graves' hyperthyroidism. Sequencing input: blood. This CDR3 reads CASSPWDRGTGANVLTF. In nucleotides, the CDR3 is TGTGCCAGCAGCCCCTGGGACAGGGGAACTGGGGCCAACGTCCTGACTTTC.